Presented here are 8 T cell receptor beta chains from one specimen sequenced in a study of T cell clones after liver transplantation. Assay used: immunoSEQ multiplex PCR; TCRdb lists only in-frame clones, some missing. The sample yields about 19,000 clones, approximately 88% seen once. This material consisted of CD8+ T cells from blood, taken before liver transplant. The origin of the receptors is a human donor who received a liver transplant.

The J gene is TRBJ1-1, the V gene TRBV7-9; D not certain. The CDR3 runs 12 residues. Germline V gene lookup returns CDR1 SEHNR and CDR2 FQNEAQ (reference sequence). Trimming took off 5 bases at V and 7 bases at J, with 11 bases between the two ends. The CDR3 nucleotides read TGTGCCAGCAGCAGCGGGCTGGTTGAAGCTTTCTTT. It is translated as CASSSGLVEAFF.

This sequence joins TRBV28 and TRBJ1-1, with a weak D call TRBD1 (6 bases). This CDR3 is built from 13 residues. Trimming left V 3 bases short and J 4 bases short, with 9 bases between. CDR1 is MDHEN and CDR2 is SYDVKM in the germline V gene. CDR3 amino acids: CASSLGGGTEAFF. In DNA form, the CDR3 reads TGTGCCAGCAGTTTGGGAGGGGGCACTGAAGCTTTCTTT.

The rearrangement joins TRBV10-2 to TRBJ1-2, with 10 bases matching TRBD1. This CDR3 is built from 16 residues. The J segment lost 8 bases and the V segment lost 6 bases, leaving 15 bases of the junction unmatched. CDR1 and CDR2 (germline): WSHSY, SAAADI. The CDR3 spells CASSDQHGTGVRGYTF. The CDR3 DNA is TGCGCCAGCAGCGACCAACACGGGACAGGGGTCCGCGGCTACACCTTC.

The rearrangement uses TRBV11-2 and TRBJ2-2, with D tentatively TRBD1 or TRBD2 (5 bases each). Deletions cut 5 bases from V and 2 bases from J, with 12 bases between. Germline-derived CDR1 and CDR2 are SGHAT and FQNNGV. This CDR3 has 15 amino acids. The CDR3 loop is CASSLGPSNTGELFF. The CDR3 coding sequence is TGTGCCAGCAGCCTGGGACCTTCCAACACCGGGGAGCTGTTTTTT.

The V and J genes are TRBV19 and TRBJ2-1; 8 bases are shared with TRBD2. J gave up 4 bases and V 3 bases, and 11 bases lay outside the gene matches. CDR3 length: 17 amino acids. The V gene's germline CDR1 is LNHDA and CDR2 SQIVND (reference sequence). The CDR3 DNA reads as TGTGCCAGTAGTATTGGGAGACTAGCGAGCAAATACAATGAGCAGTTCTTC. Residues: CASSIGRLASKYNEQFF.

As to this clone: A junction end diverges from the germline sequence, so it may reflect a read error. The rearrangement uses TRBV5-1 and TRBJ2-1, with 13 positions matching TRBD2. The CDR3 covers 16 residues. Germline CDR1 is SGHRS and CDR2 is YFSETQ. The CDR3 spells CASSNPLAGGYNGQFF. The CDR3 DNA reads TGCGCCAGCAGCAACCCACTAGCGGGGGGGTACAATGGGCAGTTCTTC.

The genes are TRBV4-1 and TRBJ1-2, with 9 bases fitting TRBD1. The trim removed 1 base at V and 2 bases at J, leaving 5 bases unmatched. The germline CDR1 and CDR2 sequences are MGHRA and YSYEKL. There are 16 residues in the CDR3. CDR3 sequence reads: CASSQGGQGLNYGYTF. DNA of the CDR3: TGCGCCAGCAGCCAAGGTGGACAGGGGCTCAACTATGGCTACACCTTC.

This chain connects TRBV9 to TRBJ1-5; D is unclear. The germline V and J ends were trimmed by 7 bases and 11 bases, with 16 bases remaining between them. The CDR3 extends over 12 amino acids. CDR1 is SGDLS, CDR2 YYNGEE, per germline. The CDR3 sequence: CASGQEDGAQHF. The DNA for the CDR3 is TGTGCCAGCGGTCAGGAGGACGGAGCCCAGCATTTT.